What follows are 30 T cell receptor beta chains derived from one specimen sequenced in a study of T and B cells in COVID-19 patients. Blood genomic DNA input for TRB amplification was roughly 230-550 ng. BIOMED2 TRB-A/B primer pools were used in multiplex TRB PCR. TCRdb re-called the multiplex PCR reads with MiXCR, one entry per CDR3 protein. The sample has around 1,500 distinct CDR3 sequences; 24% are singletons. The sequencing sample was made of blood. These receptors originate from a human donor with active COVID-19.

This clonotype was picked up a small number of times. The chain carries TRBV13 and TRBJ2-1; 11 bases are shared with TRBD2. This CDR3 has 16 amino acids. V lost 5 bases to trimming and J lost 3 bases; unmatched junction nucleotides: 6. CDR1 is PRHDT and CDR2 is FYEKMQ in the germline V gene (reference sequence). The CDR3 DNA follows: TGTGCCAGCAGCACTTCCGGGACTAGCGGCTACAATGAGCAGTTCTTC. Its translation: CASSTSGTSGYNEQFF.

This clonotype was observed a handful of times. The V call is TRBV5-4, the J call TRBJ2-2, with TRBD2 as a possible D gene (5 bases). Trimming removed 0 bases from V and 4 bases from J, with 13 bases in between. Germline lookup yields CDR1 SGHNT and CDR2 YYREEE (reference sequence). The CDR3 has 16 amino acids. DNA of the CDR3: TGTGCCAGCAGCTTGGGTACCGGGAACCCCACCGGGGAGCTGTTTTTT. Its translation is CASSLGTGNPTGELFF.

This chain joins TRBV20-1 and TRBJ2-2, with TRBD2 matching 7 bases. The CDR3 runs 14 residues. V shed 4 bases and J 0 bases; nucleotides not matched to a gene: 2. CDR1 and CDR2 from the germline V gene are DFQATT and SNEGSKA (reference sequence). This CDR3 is CSATSGTNTGELFF. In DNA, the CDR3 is TGCAGTGCTACTAGCGGTACGAACACCGGGGAGCTGTTTTTT.

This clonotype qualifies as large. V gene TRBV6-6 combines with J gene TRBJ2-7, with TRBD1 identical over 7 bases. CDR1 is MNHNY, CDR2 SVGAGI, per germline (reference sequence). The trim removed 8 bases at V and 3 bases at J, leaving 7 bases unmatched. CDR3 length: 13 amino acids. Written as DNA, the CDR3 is TGTGCCAGCGGTCGACCAGGGGGCTACGAGCAGTACTTC. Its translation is CASGRPGGYEQYF.

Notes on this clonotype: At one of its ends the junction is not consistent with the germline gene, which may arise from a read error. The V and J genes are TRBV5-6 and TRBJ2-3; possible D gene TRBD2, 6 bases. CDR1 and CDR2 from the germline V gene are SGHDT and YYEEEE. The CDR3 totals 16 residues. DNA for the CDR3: TGCGACAGCAGCTTGGACGGGACTGTAAGCACAGATACGCAGTATTTT. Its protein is CDSSLDGTVSTDTQYF.

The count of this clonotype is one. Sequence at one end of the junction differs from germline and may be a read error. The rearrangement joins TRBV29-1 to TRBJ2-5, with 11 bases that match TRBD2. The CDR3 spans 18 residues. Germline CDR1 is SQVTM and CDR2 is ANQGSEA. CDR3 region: CSVGLAGGSRRNQDTQYF. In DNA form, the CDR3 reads TGCAGCGTTGGGCTAGCGGGGGGCTCGAGGAGGAATCAAGATACCCAGTACTTC.

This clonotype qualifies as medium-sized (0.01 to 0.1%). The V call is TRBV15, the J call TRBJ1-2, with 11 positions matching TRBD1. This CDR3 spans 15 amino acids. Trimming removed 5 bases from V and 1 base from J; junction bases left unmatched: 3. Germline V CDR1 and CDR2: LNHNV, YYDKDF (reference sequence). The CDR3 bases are TGTGCCACCAGCGTTGGGACAGGGGGTAACTATGGCTACACCTTC. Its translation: CATSVGTGGNYGYTF.

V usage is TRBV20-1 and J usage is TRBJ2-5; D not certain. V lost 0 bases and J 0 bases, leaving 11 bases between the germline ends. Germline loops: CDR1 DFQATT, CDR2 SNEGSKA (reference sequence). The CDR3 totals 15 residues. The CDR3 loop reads CSARDTPLDQETQYF. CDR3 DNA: TGCAGTGCTAGAGATACTCCGCTAGACCAAGAGACCCAGTACTTC.

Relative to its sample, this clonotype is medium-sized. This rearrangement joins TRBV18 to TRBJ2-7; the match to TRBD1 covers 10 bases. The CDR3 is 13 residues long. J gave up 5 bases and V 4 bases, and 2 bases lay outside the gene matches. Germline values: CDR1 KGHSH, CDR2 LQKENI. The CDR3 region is CASSRGQGDEQYF. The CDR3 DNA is TGTGCCAGCTCACGTGGACAGGGGGACGAGCAGTACTTC.

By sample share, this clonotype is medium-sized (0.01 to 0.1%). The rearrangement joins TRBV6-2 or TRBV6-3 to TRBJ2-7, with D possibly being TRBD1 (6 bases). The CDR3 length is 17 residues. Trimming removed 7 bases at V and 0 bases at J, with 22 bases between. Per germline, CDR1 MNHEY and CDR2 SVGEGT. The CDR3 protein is CASTMASGQSSSYEQYF. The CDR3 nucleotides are TGTGCCAGCACCATGGCATCCGGACAGAGTAGCTCCTACGAGCAGTACTTC.

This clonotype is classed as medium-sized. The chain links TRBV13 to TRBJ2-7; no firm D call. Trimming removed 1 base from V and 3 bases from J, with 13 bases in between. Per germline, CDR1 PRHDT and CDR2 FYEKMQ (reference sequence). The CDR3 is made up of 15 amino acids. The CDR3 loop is CASSLEGDTNYEQYF. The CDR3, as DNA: TGTGCCAGCAGCTTAGAAGGAGATACAAACTACGAGCAGTACTTC.

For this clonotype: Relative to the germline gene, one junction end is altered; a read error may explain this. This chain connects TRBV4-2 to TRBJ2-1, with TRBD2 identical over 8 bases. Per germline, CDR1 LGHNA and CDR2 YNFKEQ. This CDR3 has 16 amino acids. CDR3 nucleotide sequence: TGCGCTAGCAGCCAGGAGGCGGGGGGTGTGGTGGATGAGCAGTTCTTC. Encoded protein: CASSQEAGGVVDEQFF.

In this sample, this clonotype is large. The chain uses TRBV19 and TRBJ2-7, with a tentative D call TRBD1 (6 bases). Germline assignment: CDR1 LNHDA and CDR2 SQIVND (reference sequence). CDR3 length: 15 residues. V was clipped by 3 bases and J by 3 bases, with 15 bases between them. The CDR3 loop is CASSISAGENYEQYF. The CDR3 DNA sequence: TGTGCCAGTAGTATTTCGGCAGGGGAAAACTACGAGCAGTACTTC.

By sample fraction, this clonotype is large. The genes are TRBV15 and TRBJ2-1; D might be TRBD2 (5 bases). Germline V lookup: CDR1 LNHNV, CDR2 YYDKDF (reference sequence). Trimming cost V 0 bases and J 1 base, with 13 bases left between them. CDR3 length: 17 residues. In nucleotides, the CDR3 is TGTGCCACCAGCAGAGAGGTAACGAGGGTATCCTACAATGAGCAGTTCTTC. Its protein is CATSREVTRVSYNEQFF.

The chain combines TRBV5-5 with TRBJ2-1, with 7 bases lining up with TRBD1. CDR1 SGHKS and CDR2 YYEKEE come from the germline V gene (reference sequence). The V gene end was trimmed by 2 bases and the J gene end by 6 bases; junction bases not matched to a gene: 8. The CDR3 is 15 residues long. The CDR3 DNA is TGTGCCAGCAGCTTCGGGGTGGCAGGGGGCAATGAGCAGTTCTTC. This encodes CASSFGVAGGNEQFF.

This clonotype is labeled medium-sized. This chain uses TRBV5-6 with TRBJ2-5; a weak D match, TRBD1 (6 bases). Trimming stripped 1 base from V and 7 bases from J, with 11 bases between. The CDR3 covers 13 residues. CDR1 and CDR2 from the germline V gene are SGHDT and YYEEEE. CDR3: CASSLYLGGTQYF. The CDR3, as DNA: TGTGCCAGCAGCTTGTACCTAGGGGGGACCCAGTACTTC.

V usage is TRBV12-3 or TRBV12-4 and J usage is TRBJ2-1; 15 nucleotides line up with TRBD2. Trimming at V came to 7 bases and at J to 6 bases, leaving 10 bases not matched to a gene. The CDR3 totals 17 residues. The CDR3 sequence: CASTSGPGLAGGNEQFF. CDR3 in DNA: TGTGCCAGCACATCGGGACCGGGACTAGCGGGGGGCAATGAGCAGTTCTTC.

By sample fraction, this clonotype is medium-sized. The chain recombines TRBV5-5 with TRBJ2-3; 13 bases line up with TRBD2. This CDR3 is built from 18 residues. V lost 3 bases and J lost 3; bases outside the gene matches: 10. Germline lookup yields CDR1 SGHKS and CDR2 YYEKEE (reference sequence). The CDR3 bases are TGTGCCAGCAGCTGGGGCGCTACTAGCGGGGGGGCAACAGATACGCAGTATTTT. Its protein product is CASSWGATSGGATDTQYF.

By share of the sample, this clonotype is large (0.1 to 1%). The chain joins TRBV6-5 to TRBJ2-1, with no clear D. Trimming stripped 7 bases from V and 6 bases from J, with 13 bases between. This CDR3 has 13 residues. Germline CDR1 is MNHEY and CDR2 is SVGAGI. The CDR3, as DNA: TGTGCCAGCACCCCGAGCGTCGGCAATGAGCAGTTCTTC. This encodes CASTPSVGNEQFF.

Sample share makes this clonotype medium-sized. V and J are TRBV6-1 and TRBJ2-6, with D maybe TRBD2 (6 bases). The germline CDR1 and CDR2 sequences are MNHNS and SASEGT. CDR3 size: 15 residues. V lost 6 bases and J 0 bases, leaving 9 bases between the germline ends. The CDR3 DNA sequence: TGTGCCAGCAGAGCCGGGGGCTCTGGGGCCAACGTCCTGACTTTC. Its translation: CASRAGGSGANVLTF.

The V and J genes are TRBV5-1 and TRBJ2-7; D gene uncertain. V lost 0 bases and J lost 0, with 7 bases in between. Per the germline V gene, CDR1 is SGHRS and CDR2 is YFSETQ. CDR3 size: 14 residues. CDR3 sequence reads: CASSLGATSYEQYF. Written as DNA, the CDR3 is TGCGCCAGCAGCTTGGGAGCTACCTCCTACGAGCAGTACTTC.

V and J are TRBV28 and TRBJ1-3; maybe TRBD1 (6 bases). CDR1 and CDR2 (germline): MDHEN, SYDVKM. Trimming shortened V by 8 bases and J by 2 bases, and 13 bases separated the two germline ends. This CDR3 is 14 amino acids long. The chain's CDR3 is CASGAGAAGNTIYF. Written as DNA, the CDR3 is TGTGCCAGCGGTGCGGGGGCGGCTGGAAACACCATATATTTT.

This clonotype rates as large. The CDR3 here is CASSLEGGGVPEQFF. The CDR3 DNA sequence: TGTGCCAGCAGCTTAGAAGGAGGAGGCGTCCCCGAGCAGTTCTTC. The chain links TRBV13 to TRBJ2-1, with D possibly matching TRBD2 (5 bases). The CDR3 has 15 residues. The germline gives CDR1 PRHDT, CDR2 FYEKMQ (reference sequence). V was cut by 1 base and J by 10 bases, with 17 bases left in between.

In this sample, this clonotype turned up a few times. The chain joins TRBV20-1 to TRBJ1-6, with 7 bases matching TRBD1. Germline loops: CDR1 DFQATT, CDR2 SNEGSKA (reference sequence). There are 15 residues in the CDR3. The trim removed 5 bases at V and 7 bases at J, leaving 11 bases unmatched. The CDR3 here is CSAQTGVGGNSPLHF. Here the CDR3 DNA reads TGCAGTGCTCAAACAGGGGTTGGGGGGAATTCACCCCTCCACTTT.

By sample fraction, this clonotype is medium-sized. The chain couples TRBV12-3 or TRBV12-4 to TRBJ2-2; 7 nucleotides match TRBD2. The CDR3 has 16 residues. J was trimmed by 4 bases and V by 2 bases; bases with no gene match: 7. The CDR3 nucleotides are TGTGCCAGCAGTTTACGGGGCGGGGGAATCACCGGGGAGCTGTTTTTT. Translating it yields CASSLRGGGITGELFF.

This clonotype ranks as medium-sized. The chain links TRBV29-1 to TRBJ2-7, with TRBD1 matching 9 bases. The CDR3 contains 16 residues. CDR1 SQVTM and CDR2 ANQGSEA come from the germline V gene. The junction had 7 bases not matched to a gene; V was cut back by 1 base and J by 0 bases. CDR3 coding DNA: TGCAGCGTTGAAGGGGGACCGGGACAGGGCTCCTACGAGCAGTACTTC. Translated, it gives CSVEGGPGQGSYEQYF.

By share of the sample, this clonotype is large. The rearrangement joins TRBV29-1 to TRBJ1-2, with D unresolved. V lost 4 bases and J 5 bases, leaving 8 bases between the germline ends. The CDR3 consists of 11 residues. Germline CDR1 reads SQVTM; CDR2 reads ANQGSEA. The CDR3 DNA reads TGCAGCGTTGCTGAGGGTTATGGCTACACCTTC. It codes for CSVAEGYGYTF.

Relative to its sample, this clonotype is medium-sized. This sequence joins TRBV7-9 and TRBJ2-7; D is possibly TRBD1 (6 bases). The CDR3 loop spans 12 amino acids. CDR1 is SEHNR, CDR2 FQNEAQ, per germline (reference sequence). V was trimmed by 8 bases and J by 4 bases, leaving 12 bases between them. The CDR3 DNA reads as TGTGCCAGCTCGGACAGTCGGTACGAGCAGTACTTC. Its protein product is CASSDSRYEQYF.

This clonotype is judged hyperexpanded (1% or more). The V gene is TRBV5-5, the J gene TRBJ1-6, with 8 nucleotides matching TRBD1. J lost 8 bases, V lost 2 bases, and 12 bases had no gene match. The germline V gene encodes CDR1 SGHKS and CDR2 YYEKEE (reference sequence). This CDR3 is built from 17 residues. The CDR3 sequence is CASSFGVAGGIYSPLHF. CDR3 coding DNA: TGTGCCAGCAGCTTCGGGGTGGCAGGGGGCATATATTCACCCCTCCACTTT.

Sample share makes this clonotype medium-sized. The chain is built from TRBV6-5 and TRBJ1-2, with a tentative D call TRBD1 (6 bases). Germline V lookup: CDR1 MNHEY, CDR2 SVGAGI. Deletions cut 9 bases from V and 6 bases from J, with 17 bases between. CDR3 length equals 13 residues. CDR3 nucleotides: TGTGCCAGTAGACAGGCCCTTAGGGATGGCTACACCTTC. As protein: CASRQALRDGYTF.